These T cell receptor beta chains were read from a single sample in a study of early T cells in non-severe SARS-CoV-2 infection. A single record per CDR3 protein comes from TCRdb applying MiXCR to the 5' RACE reads. Seen here are 35,000 to 45,000 distinct CDR3 sequences, 5% to 6.5% observed once, and the top ten hold roughly 8.2%. Here the sequenced sample was whole blood, taken at baseline. The receptors were gathered from an adult who was a healthcare worker with PCR-confirmed SARS-CoV-2 infection or an uninfected control (not recorded which). Both conserved end residues are trimmed from each CDR3.

v_gene	j_gene	CDR3aa
TRBV30	TRBJ1-1	AWSSGPNTEAF
TRBV12-3/TRBV12-4	TRBJ2-7	ASTLRGQSLSEQY
TRBV27	TRBJ1-1	ASKTGQYTEAF
TRBV7-2	TRBJ2-5	ASSHGLAWGQETQY
TRBV2	TRBJ2-2	ASRKGTANTGELF
TRBV7-9	TRBJ1-1	ASSRATKLLEAF
TRBV28	TRBJ1-6	ASSPGHGRSPLH
TRBV5-1	TRBJ2-5	ASSADREETQY
TRBV10-3	TRBJ2-5	AISRGGPEETQY
TRBV11-2	TRBJ2-3	ASSKLSTDTQY
TRBV19	TRBJ2-4	ASREDRRDIQY
TRBV6-1	TRBJ2-6	ASSDRDRTSGANVLT
TRBV7-9	TRBJ2-5	ASRRGQGTAETQY
TRBV5-4	TRBJ2-7	ASSTIAGSSYEQY
TRBV12-3/TRBV12-4	TRBJ1-3	ASSLRGATGNTIY
TRBV5-1	TRBJ2-1	ASSLDGQGNEQF
TRBV4-2	TRBJ2-3	ASSQDPPGGPRNTQY
TRBV6-5	TRBJ2-2	ASSPPWGGELF
TRBV20-1	TRBJ1-6	SALPTGGDSPLH
TRBV4-1	TRBJ1-2	ASSQGTGTSGYT
TRBV7-9	TRBJ1-1	ASSPQGATEAF
TRBV6-6	TRBJ2-3	ASSYTEAGYSTDTQY
TRBV10-3	TRBJ1-5	ATQNAQGTYQPQH
TRBV20-1	TRBJ1-2	SARPTGEYYGYT
TRBV11-2	TRBJ2-7	ASSFDRTGAYEQY
TRBV6-6	TRBJ2-7	ASSYSREQY
TRBV20-1	TRBJ1-6	SASPGAGINSPLH
TRBV2	TRBJ2-3	ASSRSQGWTDTQY
TRBV5-1	TRBJ2-3	ASSLGLDRGTDTQY
TRBV19	TRBJ2-7	ASSPHGGSYEQY
TRBV6-5	TRBJ2-7	ASSLSGGAFYEQY
TRBV12-3/TRBV12-4	TRBJ1-3	ASSFPGDTIY
TRBV20-1	TRBJ1-2	SAEDSANYGYT
TRBV20-1	TRBJ2-5	SARLAGAYQETQY
TRBV5-1	TRBJ2-4	ASSLVSGGKNIQY
TRBV3-1	TRBJ1-6	ASTQGWNSPLH
TRBV10-3	TRBJ2-5	AISEEVAFGTQY
TRBV21-1	TRBJ1-2	ASSKTGPNYGYT
TRBV28	TRBJ2-7	ASSPGLREQY
TRBV7-2	TRBJ2-3	ASSETGFQTDTQY
TRBV7-2	TRBJ1-3	ASSSQRDTIY